This note documents a single T cell receptor (beta chain) sequence. Antigen unknown. Generated by immunoSEQ multiplex PCR, the TCRdb table keeps only in-frame clones and is missing some. The profile shows about 27,000 clones, roughly 87% of them singletons. This CDR3 has 15 residues. V shed 7 bases and J 5 bases; nucleotides not matched to a gene: 8. Germline loops: CDR1 SEHNR, CDR2 FQNEAQ (reference sequence). The data were taken from a study of OX40 agonist ivuxolimab in advanced cancers. Study-level information: All patients had ivuxolimab intravenously every 2 weeks at 0.01 to 10 mg/kg.

The study's findings and limits: Certain nonresponders additionally had low normalized T-cell clonal expansion.

The rearrangement links TRBV7-9 to TRBJ1-1; 12 bases agree with TRBD1. The source material was CD4+ or CD8+ T cells sorted from blood, sampled in a trial of the OX40 agonist ivuxolimab. This sequence originates from an adult with an advanced solid tumor such as melanoma, head and neck, liver or kidney cancer. CDR3 loop: CASTVLGQGATEAFF. The CDR3 DNA follows: TGTGCCAGCACGGTTTTGGGACAGGGGGCGACTGAAGCTTTCTTT.